These T cell receptor beta chains were read from a single sample in a study of OX40 agonist ivuxolimab in advanced cancers. Assay used: immunoSEQ multiplex PCR; TCRdb lists only in-frame clones, some missing. The sample has about 38,000 clones; roughly nine tenths are singletons. The sequencing here drew on CD4+ or CD8+ T cells sorted from blood, taken in a trial of the OX40 agonist ivuxolimab. These receptors were obtained from an adult with an advanced solid tumor such as melanoma, head and neck, liver or kidney cancer. Each CDR3 is given with its conserved first and last residue. Fields, in order: V gene, J gene, D gene, CDR3 protein. D genes are given only for firm matches.

TRBV5-6,TRBJ2-7,.,CASILTGFDEQYF
TRBV29-1,TRBJ1-3,.,CSVVAIEGWAGNTIYF
TRBV4-1,TRBJ1-2,TRBD1,CASSQAFPGQGNYGYTF
TRBV15,TRBJ1-1,.,CATSRDRGNTEAFF
TRBV5-1,TRBJ2-5,TRBD1,CASSLTGTEETQYF
TRBV5-6,TRBJ2-1,.,CASSPWGGGLTPYNEQFF
TRBV4-1,TRBJ2-7,.,CASSPDREETYEQYF
TRBV13,TRBJ2-7,TRBD1,CASSAPGQAGEQYF
TRBV5-5,TRBJ2-1,.,CASSLGGTLYNEQFF
TRBV15,TRBJ1-5,TRBD1,CATSRVTGALAQHF
TRBV13,TRBJ1-5,.,CASSLGNQPQHF
TRBV6-1,TRBJ1-1,.,CASSPTGMNTEAFF
TRBV29-1,TRBJ2-2,.,CSGLQVGELFF
TRBV10-3,TRBJ1-2,.,CAISGTNYGYTF
TRBV27,TRBJ1-2,.,CASSFRESWGYTF
TRBV7-2,TRBJ2-2,.,CASSPPRRRAGELFF
TRBV6-5,TRBJ1-2,.,CASSLTAQLHGYTF
TRBV19,TRBJ2-7,.,CASSIRDGSVYEQYF
TRBV7-9,TRBJ2-7,.,CASSSKTAYEQYF
TRBV28,TRBJ2-7,TRBD2,CASSLGHAGGAVGGEQYF
TRBV6-1,TRBJ1-2,TRBD1,CASSLGTVGYTF
TRBV9,TRBJ2-1,.,CASSVGYNEQFF
TRBV5-3,TRBJ1-1,.,CARGTLGRGGTEAFF
TRBV28,TRBJ2-5,TRBD1,CASSLPPAGGQETQYF
TRBV21-1,TRBJ2-7,.,CASSNKVPPGDEQYF
TRBV7-8,TRBJ2-1,.,CASSLIDRKPYNEQFF
TRBV25-1,TRBJ2-7,.,CASSVSPYEQYF
TRBV27,TRBJ2-1,.,CASSLGTRSYNEQFF
TRBV7-9,TRBJ2-1,.,CASSFTPDSNEQFF
TRBV2,TRBJ2-7,TRBD1,CAWSDRGYEQYF
TRBV11-3,TRBJ2-1,.,CASSQRHEEQFF
TRBV5-5,TRBJ1-2,TRBD1,CASSLAGTGANSYGYTF
TRBV7-8,TRBJ2-7,.,CASSPPAGLEQYF
TRBV7-6,TRBJ2-7,TRBD1,CASSLAGQGLYSYEQYF
TRBV27,TRBJ1-1,TRBD1,CASSLSPGGLNTEAFF
TRBV2,TRBJ2-2,.,CASTYGEVGTGELFF
TRBV28,TRBJ1-6,TRBD1,CASSSRDRDYNSPLHF
TRBV29-1,TRBJ1-1,TRBD1,CSVEPGAGGTEAFF
TRBV5-3,TRBJ1-5,TRBD1,CARSLTGKGNQPQHF
TRBV28,TRBJ1-5,TRBD1,CASSFGTGGYDNQPQHF
TRBV2,TRBJ1-4,.,CASSDIKKGTTNEKLFF
TRBV19,TRBJ2-1,TRBD1,CASSMQGQLYNEQFF
TRBV7-2,TRBJ1-1,.,CASSYNVNTEAFF
TRBV9,TRBJ1-1,TRBD1,CASSAGQGGSEAFF
TRBV4-1,TRBJ2-3,.,CASTLGNRADYTQYF
TRBV9,TRBJ2-2,TRBD1,CASSFTGGRTGELFF
TRBV9,TRBJ1-1,.,CASSPPPHAAFF
TRBV9,TRBJ2-3,.,CASSVVDTQGPDTQYF
TRBV19,TRBJ2-7,TRBD1,CASNAGTGDREQYF
TRBV28,TRBJ2-2,.,CASRSTGELFF
TRBV7-9,TRBJ1-1,.,CASSARDVANTEAFF
TRBV28,TRBJ2-3,.,CAAHGADTQYF
TRBV14,TRBJ2-5,TRBD1,CASSQVGTARETQYF
TRBV11-2,TRBJ2-7,TRBD2,CASSSLYLAGVTYEQYF
TRBV9,TRBJ2-2,TRBD1,CASSVVGGYNTGELFF
TRBV6-6,TRBJ1-4,TRBD1,CASNQDRTNEKLFF
TRBV7-9,TRBJ2-7,TRBD1,CASSSRDRAYEQYF
TRBV27,TRBJ1-6,.,CASSYSGRSPLHF
TRBV4-1,TRBJ1-2,.,CASSQDRTEYYGYTF